This T cell receptor beta chain was captured in a study of blood T cells in healthy people across ages. Donation came from healthy Caucasian individuals in Russia who were aged about 6 to 95. In each sample, at least 6 million PBMCs were isolated. For the second PCR, which ran for about 6 to 11 cycles, a sample-barcoded 5' primer and a J-beta primer mix were used. Each cDNA molecule was tagged by a template-switch adaptor that had 12 random nucleotides. At least 2.5 million CDR3-containing paired-end reads were obtained per sample. Each CDR3 protein gets one entry after TCRdb re-called the 5' RACE reads with MiXCR. The sample records approximately 1,000,000 distinct CDR3 sequences, 45% being singletons. CDR3 length equals 13 residues. Germline CDR1 is ENHRY and CDR2 is SYGVKD. The V gene end was trimmed by 6 bases and the J gene end by 3 bases; junction bases not matched to a gene: 1.

The sequenced material came from blood. This sequence joins TRBV10-3 and TRBJ2-7; 11 bases are a match to TRBD1. The receptor's source is a woman aged 60-70 years in good health. The CDR3 reads CAIRGTGGYEQYF. CDR3 nucleotides: TGTGCCATCAGGGGGACAGGGGGCTACGAGCAGTACTTC.